What follows describes a single T cell receptor beta chain. Its antigen is undetermined. This specimen comes from a study of graft-versus-host responses after intestinal transplantation. Study background: Anti-thymocyte globulin induction was given to all recipients, followed by tacrolimus and steroids for approximately three years.

The protocol was immunoSEQ multiplex PCR, while the TCRdb copy is restricted to in-frame clones and leaves out a portion. This table holds tens of thousands of clones, roughly 90% found once. General study points: The presence of high graft-versus-host to host-versus-graft clonal ratios in allografts characterized patients with graft-donor T cell macrochimerism. GvH clones appeared in recipient marrow, some first in ileum or blood. Levels of circulating GvH clones at their peak were associated with early post-transplant HvG declines.

Germline CDR1 reads SEHNR; CDR2 reads FQNEAQ (reference sequence). CDR3 size: 15 residues. V was clipped by 7 bases and J by 3 bases; unmatched bases: 6. This chain uses TRBV7-9 with TRBJ2-2, with 9 positions matching TRBD1. This sample comprised unstimulated CD8+ T cells sorted from spleen or lymph node cells, obtained before intestinal transplant. This sequence was found in a human donor who received an intestinal transplant. The DNA for the CDR3 is TGTGCCAGCATCCTCGGGACAGGGCACACCGGGGAGCTGTTTTTT. This codes for CASILGTGHTGELFF.